One and the same sample provided the 10 T cell receptor beta chains below, sequenced in a study of T-cell memory formation after mild COVID-19. TCRdb re-derived calls from the 5' RACE reads in MiXCR, one entry per CDR3 protein. The sample has fewer than 700,000 distinct CDR3 sequences; about 20% are singletons. Material: PBMCs or a T cell subset sorted from them (not recorded which). Source of these receptors: an adult woman who had mild COVID-19 (a few samples of this study predate the infection). Cell type and time point are not known.

This clonotype was counted only a few times. J is TRBJ2-3 and V is TRBV5-1; the D gene is possibly TRBD1 (5 bases). CDR1 SGHRS and CDR2 YFSETQ come from the germline V gene. V was shortened by 2 bases and J by 4 bases, with 11 bases between the two germline ends. The CDR3 length is 14 residues. The CDR3 coding sequence is TGCGCCAGCAGCTTAAAAGGGGCAGCAGATACGCAGTATTTT. It encodes CASSLKGAADTQYF. Supplemented by reference TRBV5-1 and TRBJ2-3, the full variable domain reads KAGVTQTPRYLIKTRGQQVTLSCSPISGHRSVSWYQQTPGQGLQFLFEYFSETQRNKGNFPGRFSGRQFSNSRSEMNVSTLELGDSALYLCASSLKGAADTQYFGPGTRLTVL.

The chain combines TRBV10-2 with TRBJ1-2; a possible D gene is TRBD1 (5 bases). The V end lost 6 bases, the J end lost 3 bases, and 11 bases lay between the germline ends. Germline V gives CDR1 WSHSY, CDR2 SAAADI. The CDR3 is 13 residues long. The CDR3 here is CASSAGGYYGYTF. The DNA of the CDR3 is TGCGCCAGCAGCGCTGGGGGGTACTATGGCTACACCTTC.

This rearrangement joins TRBV10-3 to TRBJ2-3; D is undetermined. The CDR3 contains 12 residues. CDR1 and CDR2 from the germline V gene are ENHRY and SYGVKD. Trimming took off 6 bases at V and 6 bases at J, with 10 bases between the two ends. CDR3 nucleotides: TGTGCCATCAGCGCCCGTTCCGATACGCAGTATTTT. This translates into CAISARSDTQYF.

This clonotype was counted many times. This rearrangement joins TRBV6-6 to TRBJ1-1; D unresolved. The germline gives CDR1 MNHNY, CDR2 SVGAGI (reference sequence). The CDR3 is 16 amino acids. Trimming shortened V by 4 bases and J by 3 bases, and 18 bases separated the two germline ends. The CDR3 loop reads CASSSYHINSHTEAFF. The CDR3 DNA follows: TGTGCCAGCAGTTCGTACCACATAAACTCGCACACTGAAGCTTTCTTT.

This clonotype was seen a handful of times. The chain uses TRBV20-1 and TRBJ2-1; 7 nucleotides match TRBD2. Per germline, CDR1 DFQATT and CDR2 SNEGSKA (reference sequence). V lost 4 bases, J lost 8 bases, and 11 bases stayed unmatched. The CDR3 contains 14 residues. DNA for the CDR3: TGCAGTGCTATCCGCGGGGGTTCGTTTCATGAGCAGTTCTTC. Translating it yields CSAIRGGSFHEQFF.

This clonotype was seen only once. The chain uses TRBV10-3 and TRBJ2-7; D not resolved. V shed 5 bases and J shed 4 bases, with 12 bases lying between them. The length of the CDR3 is 13 residues. Germline V gene sequence: CDR1 ENHRY, CDR2 SYGVKD. The CDR3 nucleotides read TGTGCCATCAGTTCAATCAAGGGATACGAGCAGTACTTC. Translation gives CAISSIKGYEQYF.

This clonotype appeared once. The chain combines TRBV20-1 with TRBJ1-2; no clear D. V lost 3 bases and J 5 bases, leaving 10 bases between the germline ends. The CDR3 is made up of 12 amino acids. Germline CDR1 reads DFQATT; CDR2 reads SNEGSKA (reference sequence). CDR3 coding DNA: TGCAGTGCTAGGCGCCCCGGGTATGGCTACACCTTC. Translation: CSARRPGYGYTF.

This clonotype was picked up a small number of times. This chain uses TRBV24-1 with TRBJ2-1, with D unclear. Trimming left V 0 bases short and J 6 bases short, with 14 bases between. The CDR3 covers 16 residues. Germline V gives CDR1 KGHDR, CDR2 SFDVKD. DNA of the CDR3: TGTGCCACCAGTGATTTGAGAATGGCGGCCCTCAATGAGCAGTTCTTC. Translated, it gives CATSDLRMAALNEQFF.

In its sample, this clonotype was seen a few times. The rearrangement uses TRBV7-9 and TRBJ2-5, with TRBD2 identical over 12 bases. V trimming: 8 bases; J trimming: 2 bases; junction bases outside the gene matches: 6. CDR1 and CDR2 (germline): SEHNR, FQNEAQ (reference sequence). The CDR3 spans 15 residues. The CDR3 DNA follows: TGTGCCAGCCGGCTAGCGGGGGGGTCACAAGAGACCCAGTACTTC. Translating gives CASRLAGGSQETQYF.

This rearrangement joins TRBV5-1 to TRBJ1-1, with 7 bases lining up with TRBD1. Germline V gene lookup returns CDR1 SGHRS and CDR2 YFSETQ. This CDR3 has 12 residues. Trimming removed 7 bases from V and 7 bases from J; junction bases left unmatched: 7. CDR3 nucleotide sequence: TGCGCCAGCTCCCGACAGGGCCATGAAGCTTTCTTT. It codes for CASSRQGHEAFF.